These T cell receptor beta chains were read from a single sample in a study of blood T cell repertoires in COVID-19. This table comes from immunoSEQ multiplex PCR, and its TCRdb copy is limited to in-frame clones, with some not included. This table has about 170,000 clones, around 87% appearing once. Sequenced material: peripheral blood. The receptors were sampled from a young man with active or convalescent COVID-19. Each CDR3 is given with its conserved first and last residue. Each record gives: J gene, D gene, CDR3 length, V gene, CDR3 protein. The D gene is left open where the match is weak.

J: TRBJ1-1; D: TRBD1; length: 14; V: TRBV11-2; CDR3: CASSLAGGNTEAFF
J: TRBJ1-1; D: NA; length: 16; V: TRBV7-6; CDR3: CASSLGRTLMNTEAFF
J: TRBJ2-2; D: NA; length: 15; V: TRBV2; CDR3: CASRGSDRPTGELFF
J: TRBJ2-5; D: TRBD2; length: 15; V: TRBV3-1/TRBV3-2; CDR3: CASSRQPAGQETQYF
J: TRBJ2-4; D: NA; length: 15; V: TRBV6-6; CDR3: CASSYSDTFKNIQYF
J: TRBJ2-5; D: NA; length: 15; V: TRBV5-8; CDR3: CASSLEGTGEETQYF
J: TRBJ2-1; D: TRBD2; length: 13; V: TRBV2; CDR3: CASMEGRASEQFF
J: TRBJ1-4; D: NA; length: 13; V: TRBV6-5; CDR3: CASVRSTNEKLFF
J: TRBJ2-1; D: NA; length: 12; V: TRBV7-9; CDR3: CASSFGSDEQFF
J: TRBJ1-1; D: NA; length: 16; V: TRBV19; CDR3: CASSIGRGIANTEAFF
J: TRBJ1-1; D: NA; length: 13; V: TRBV11-2; CDR3: CASSSDWNTEAFF
J: TRBJ1-1; D: TRBD1; length: 15; V: TRBV5-5; CDR3: CASSLIQGDSTEAFF
J: TRBJ1-2; D: NA; length: 14; V: TRBV6-5; CDR3: CASSSWSGEYGYTF
J: TRBJ2-2; D: TRBD1; length: 17; V: TRBV15; CDR3: CATSRDLGTGGTGELFF
J: TRBJ2-1; D: NA; length: 19; V: TRBV10-3; CDR3: CAISDPPRRGRKAYNEQFF
J: TRBJ1-1; D: NA; length: 13; V: TRBV28; CDR3: CASSLAGSSEAFF
J: TRBJ2-3; D: NA; length: 15; V: TRBV2; CDR3: CASRLLAQEGDTQYF
J: TRBJ2-5; D: NA; length: 11; V: TRBV11-2; CDR3: CASSLLETQYF
J: TRBJ2-3; D: TRBD2; length: 18; V: TRBV27; CDR3: CASSLTAGGTRNTDTQYF
J: TRBJ1-1; D: TRBD1; length: 15; V: TRBV10-3; CDR3: CAIRRWTGVVTEAFF
J: TRBJ1-1; D: NA; length: 15; V: TRBV28; CDR3: CASSLLEGMNTEAFF
J: TRBJ2-3; D: TRBD2; length: 14; V: TRBV9; CDR3: CASSVRLAGNTQYF
J: TRBJ2-1; D: TRBD2; length: 14; V: TRBV10-3; CDR3: CATEGLAGNNEQFF
J: TRBJ2-1; D: TRBD2; length: 15; V: TRBV29-1; CDR3: CSARLAGAYYNEQFF
J: TRBJ1-1; D: NA; length: 16; V: TRBV25-1; CDR3: CASSGTTRTGNTEAFF
J: TRBJ2-2; D: TRBD2; length: 17; V: TRBV11-2; CDR3: CASSLVPSGSRVGELFF
J: TRBJ1-6; D: TRBD1; length: 13; V: TRBV19; CDR3: CARARDRNSPLHF
J: TRBJ1-5; D: NA; length: 12; V: TRBV5-6; CDR3: CASSSGHQPQHF
J: TRBJ2-1; D: NA; length: 13; V: TRBV10-3; CDR3: CAITGAPHNEQFF
J: TRBJ2-5; D: NA; length: 15; V: TRBV7-2; CDR3: CASSFVAVQQETQYF
J: TRBJ1-3; D: NA; length: 15; V: TRBV11-2; CDR3: CASSLGTNSGNTIYF
J: TRBJ2-5; D: NA; length: 15; V: TRBV5-1; CDR3: CASSLGGTTQETQYF
J: TRBJ2-3; D: NA; length: 12; V: TRBV7-6; CDR3: CASSLGPDTQYF
J: TRBJ2-1; D: TRBD2; length: 20; V: TRBV27; CDR3: CASSYRHRTSGGKTYNEQFF
J: TRBJ2-3; D: NA; length: 15; V: TRBV2; CDR3: CASSGLTRSTDTQYF
J: TRBJ1-1; D: TRBD1; length: 14; V: TRBV2; CDR3: CASRGPTGRREAFF
J: TRBJ2-2; D: NA; length: 16; V: TRBV2; CDR3: CASSDWAPWNTGELFF
J: TRBJ1-3; D: TRBD1; length: 14; V: TRBV6-1; CDR3: CASSQDRAGNTIYF
J: TRBJ2-1; D: TRBD2; length: 15; V: TRBV5-1; CDR3: CASSQGTSAYNEQFF
J: TRBJ1-5; D: NA; length: 14; V: TRBV18; CDR3: CASSLGGGNQPQHF
J: TRBJ2-6; D: TRBD1; length: 16; V: TRBV7-8; CDR3: CASTRDREVGANVLTF
J: TRBJ2-5; D: TRBD1; length: 15; V: TRBV10-1; CDR3: CASSEDRGGWETQYF
J: TRBJ1-2; D: NA; length: 12; V: TRBV6-5; CDR3: CASSTGPEGYTF
J: TRBJ2-1; D: TRBD2; length: 15; V: TRBV3-1/TRBV3-2; CDR3: CASSRRSGGGNEQFF
J: TRBJ1-2; D: NA; length: 14; V: TRBV28; CDR3: CASTDPGRAYGYTF
J: TRBJ1-1; D: NA; length: 15; V: TRBV6-6; CDR3: CASSPGGLRNTEAFF